The text below deals with one T cell receptor (beta chain). Its antigen is unidentified. This sample also contains other DNA sequences that code for the same CDR3. The germline V and J ends were trimmed by 9 bases and 1 base, with 14 bases remaining between them. The CDR3 is 14 residues long. The germline V gene has CDR1 ENHRY and CDR2 SYGVKD. This specimen comes from a study of shared clonotypes between healthy human individuals. This table comes from immunoSEQ multiplex PCR, and its TCRdb copy is limited to in-frame clones, with some not included. The sample shows some 1.4 million clones, roughly 96% of them seen only once. Study-level results: The study's rarefaction showed incomplete sorted-subset sequencing despite large depth. Sharing across four donors was highest in naive CD4 (approximately 5%) and lowest in memory CD8 (around 0.4%).

The source is a man aged 25 to 45 in good health. The J gene is TRBJ2-3, the V gene TRBV10-3, with a possible D match to TRBD1 (6 bases). Sequenced input: naive CD4+ T cells sorted from blood. Subset meaning: CD45RA+ positively selected. The CDR3 spells CAISGQGGTDTQYF. The CDR3 nucleotides are TGTGCCATTTCGGGACAAGGGGGCACAGATACGCAGTATTTT.